The source of this T cell receptor (beta chain) is a study of vaccination effects on CD4 cells after COVID-19. As regards this clone: Its antigen is as yet unknown.

The assay was immunoSEQ multiplex PCR, and TCRdb's table has in-frame clones only and misses some. The top ten clones hold 9% to 15% of a sample with about 70,000 clones, 75% to 85% of them seen once. ViraFEST assay sequencing came after antigen-specific CD4+ T cells were expanded with viral peptide pools. Once cultured for around 11 days, the cells underwent separation to obtain CD4+ T cells. Nucleocapsid antibodies were negative in the vaccine recipients, who had never had SARS-CoV-2 infection. Fresh IL-2-containing medium replaced half the medium on days 3 and 7. With V trimmed by 3 bases and J by 6 bases, 13 bases remained unmatched. The germline gives CDR1 SGHRS, CDR2 YFSETQ. The CDR3 totals 18 residues.

The sample consisted of CD4+ T cells from PBMCs cultured with SARS-CoV-2 spike peptides, taken before COVID-19 vaccination. The sequence was obtained from a human donor who received a COVID-19 vaccine. V and J are TRBV5-1 and TRBJ2-4; 12 nucleotides line up with TRBD2. DNA for the CDR3: TGCGCCAGCAGCTCGACCGCTAGCGGGGGGGGTTTCGGAAACATTCAGTACTTC. This encodes CASSSTASGGGFGNIQYF.